The table lists the clone carrying this T cell receptor beta chain with a count of one. Sequencing used immunoSEQ multiplex PCR; TCRdb keeps in-frame clones, though not all of them. The table lists 70,000 or so clones, about 91% of them singletons. The source of the sample is a study of blood T cell repertoires in COVID-19. Germline-derived CDR1 and CDR2 are LGHNA and YSLEER. The J segment lost 10 bases and the V segment lost 3 bases, leaving 5 bases of the junction unmatched. The CDR3 runs 15 residues. The chain links TRBV4-3 to TRBJ2-1; 14 bases agree with TRBD2. Sequencing used peripheral blood. This sequence originates from a woman aged 50 to 60 with acute or convalescent COVID-19. Written as DNA, the CDR3 is TGCGCCAGCAGCCAGTGGACTAGCGGGAGGATAGAGCAGTTCTTC. The encoded protein is CASSQWTSGRIEQFF.